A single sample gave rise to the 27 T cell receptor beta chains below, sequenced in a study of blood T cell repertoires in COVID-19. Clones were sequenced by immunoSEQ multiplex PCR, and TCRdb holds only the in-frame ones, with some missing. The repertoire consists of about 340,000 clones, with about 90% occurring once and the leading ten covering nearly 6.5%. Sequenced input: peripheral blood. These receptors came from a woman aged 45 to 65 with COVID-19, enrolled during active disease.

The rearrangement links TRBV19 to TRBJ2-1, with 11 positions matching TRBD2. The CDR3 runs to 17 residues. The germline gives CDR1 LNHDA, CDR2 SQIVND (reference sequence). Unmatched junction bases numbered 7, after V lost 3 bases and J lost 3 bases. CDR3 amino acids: CASSIRTSGRGYNEQFF. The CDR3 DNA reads TGTGCCAGTAGTATCCGGACTAGCGGGCGGGGCTACAATGAGCAGTTCTTC. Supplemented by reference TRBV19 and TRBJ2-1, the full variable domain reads DGGITQSPKYLFRKEGQNVTLSCEQNLNHDAMYWYRQDPGQGLRLIYYSQIVNDFQKGDIAEGYSVSREKKESFPLTVTSAQKNPTAFYLCASSIRTSGRGYNEQFFGPGTRLTVL.

The CDR3 is CASSPRQQQETQYF. The CDR3 region has the DNA TGTGCCAGTAGTCCGCGACAGCAACAAGAGACCCAGTACTTC. The V and J genes are TRBV19 and TRBJ2-5; the D gene is possibly TRBD1 (5 bases). V shed 5 bases and J shed 2 bases, with 12 bases lying between them. The CDR3 spans 14 residues. The germline gives CDR1 LNHDA, CDR2 SQIVND (reference sequence).

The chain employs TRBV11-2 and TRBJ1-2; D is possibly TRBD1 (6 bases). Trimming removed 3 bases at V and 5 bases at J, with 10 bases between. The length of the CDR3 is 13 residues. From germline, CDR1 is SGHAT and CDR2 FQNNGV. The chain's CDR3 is CASSFGQTYGYTF. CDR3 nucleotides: TGTGCCAGCAGCTTTGGACAGACTTATGGCTACACCTTC.

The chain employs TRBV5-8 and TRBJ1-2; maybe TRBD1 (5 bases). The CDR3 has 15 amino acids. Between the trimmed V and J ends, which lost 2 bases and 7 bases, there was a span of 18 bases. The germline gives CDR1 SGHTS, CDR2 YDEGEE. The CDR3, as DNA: TGTGCCAGCAGCTTCAACGTAGCAGGGCGTAGTGGCTACACCTTC. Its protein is CASSFNVAGRSGYTF. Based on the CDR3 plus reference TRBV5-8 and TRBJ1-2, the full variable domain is EAGVTQSPTHLIKTRGQQATLRCSPISGHTSVYWYQQALGLGLQFLLWYDEGEERNRGNFPPRFSGRQFPNYSSELNVNALELEDSALYLCASSFNVAGRSGYTFGSGTRLTVV.

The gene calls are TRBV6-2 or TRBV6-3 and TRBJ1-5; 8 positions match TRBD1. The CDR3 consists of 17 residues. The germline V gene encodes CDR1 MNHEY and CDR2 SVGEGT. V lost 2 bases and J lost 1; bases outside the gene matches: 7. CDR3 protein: CASSYRGQGLSNQPQHF. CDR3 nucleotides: TGTGCCAGCAGTTACCGAGGACAGGGTTTGAGCAATCAGCCCCAGCATTTT.

The DNA for the CDR3 is TGCAGCGTTGGGACAGGGGCGGGGGAGCAGTACTTC. This encodes CSVGTGAGEQYF. The chain joins TRBV29-1 to TRBJ2-7; 9 bases fit TRBD1. The germline V gene encodes CDR1 SQVTM and CDR2 ANQGSEA. V was clipped by 4 bases and J by 7 bases; unmatched bases: 5. The CDR3 is 12 amino acids.

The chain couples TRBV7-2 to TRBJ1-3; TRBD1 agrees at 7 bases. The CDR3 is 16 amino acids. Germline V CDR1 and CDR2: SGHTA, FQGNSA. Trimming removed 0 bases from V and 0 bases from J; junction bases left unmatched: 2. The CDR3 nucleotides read TGTGCCAGCAGCTTAGCACAGGGGAGCTCTGGAAACACCATATATTTT. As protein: CASSLAQGSSGNTIYF.

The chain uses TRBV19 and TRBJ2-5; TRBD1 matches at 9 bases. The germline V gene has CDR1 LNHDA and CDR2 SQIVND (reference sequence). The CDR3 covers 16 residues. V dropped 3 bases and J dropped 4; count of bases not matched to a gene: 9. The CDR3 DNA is TGTGCCAGTAGTATCGGACAGGGGAGGGAGGCAGAGACCCAGTACTTC. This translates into CASSIGQGREAETQYF.

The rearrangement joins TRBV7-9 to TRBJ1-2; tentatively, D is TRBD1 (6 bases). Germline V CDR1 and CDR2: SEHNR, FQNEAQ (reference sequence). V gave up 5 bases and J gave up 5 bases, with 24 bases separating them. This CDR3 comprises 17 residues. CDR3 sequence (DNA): TGTGCCAGCAGCCCGAGAAGGCCAGCAGGGGCGAGGTATGGCTACACCTTC. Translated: CASSPRRPAGARYGYTF.

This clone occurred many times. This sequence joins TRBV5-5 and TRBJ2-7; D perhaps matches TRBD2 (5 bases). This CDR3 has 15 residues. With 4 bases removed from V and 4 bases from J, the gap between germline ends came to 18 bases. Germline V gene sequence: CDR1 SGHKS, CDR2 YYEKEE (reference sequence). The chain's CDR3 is CASSLGVERLYEQYF. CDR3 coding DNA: TGTGCCAGCAGCCTTGGGGTGGAGAGACTATACGAGCAGTACTTC.

The CDR3 reads CASSRGLADGTDTQYF. CDR3 coding DNA: TGTGCCAGCAGCCGAGGACTAGCGGACGGCACAGATACGCAGTATTTT. This chain joins TRBV3-1 (or the pseudogene TRBV3-2) and TRBJ2-3; 10 bases are shared with TRBD2. Germline V gene lookup returns CDR1 LGHDT and CDR2 YNNKEL (reference sequence). The CDR3 consists of 16 residues. With V trimmed by 4 bases and J by 1 base, 5 bases remained unmatched.

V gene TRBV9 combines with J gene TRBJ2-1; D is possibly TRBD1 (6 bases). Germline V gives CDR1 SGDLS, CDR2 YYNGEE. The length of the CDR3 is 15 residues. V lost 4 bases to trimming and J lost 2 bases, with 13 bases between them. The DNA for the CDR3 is TGTGCCAGCAGCAGACAGGCAGGCACCTACAATGAGCAGTTCTTC. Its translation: CASSRQAGTYNEQFF.

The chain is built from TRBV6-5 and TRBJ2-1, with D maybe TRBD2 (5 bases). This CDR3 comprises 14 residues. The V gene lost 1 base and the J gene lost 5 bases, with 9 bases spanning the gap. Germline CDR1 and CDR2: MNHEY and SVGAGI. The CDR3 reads CASSYYKGDNEQFF. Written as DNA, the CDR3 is TGTGCCAGCAGTTACTACAAGGGAGACAATGAGCAGTTCTTC.

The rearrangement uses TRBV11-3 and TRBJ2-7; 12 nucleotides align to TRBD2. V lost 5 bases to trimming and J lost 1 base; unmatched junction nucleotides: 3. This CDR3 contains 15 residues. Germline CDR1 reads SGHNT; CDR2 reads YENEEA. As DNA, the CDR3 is TGTGCCAGCAGCCCCGGACTAGCGGGGTCCTACGAGCAGTACTTC. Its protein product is CASSPGLAGSYEQYF.

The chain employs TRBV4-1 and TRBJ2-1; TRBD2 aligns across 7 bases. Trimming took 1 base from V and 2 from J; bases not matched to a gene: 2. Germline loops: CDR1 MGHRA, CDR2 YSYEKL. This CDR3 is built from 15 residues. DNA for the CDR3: TGCGCCAGCAGCCAAGGAACTAGCGCCTACAATGAGCAGTTCTTC. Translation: CASSQGTSAYNEQFF.

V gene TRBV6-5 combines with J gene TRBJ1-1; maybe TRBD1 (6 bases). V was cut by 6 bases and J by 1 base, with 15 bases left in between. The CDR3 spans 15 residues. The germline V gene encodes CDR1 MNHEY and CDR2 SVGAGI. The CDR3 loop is CASRPGATGNTEAFF. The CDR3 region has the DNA TGTGCCAGCAGACCAGGGGCAACAGGGAACACTGAAGCTTTCTTT.

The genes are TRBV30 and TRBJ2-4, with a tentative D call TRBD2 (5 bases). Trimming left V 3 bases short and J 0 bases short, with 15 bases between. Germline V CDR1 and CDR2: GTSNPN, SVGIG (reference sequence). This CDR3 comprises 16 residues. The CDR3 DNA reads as TGTGCCTGGAGGTCCCCGGGTGCGGGAGCCAAAAACATTCAGTACTTC. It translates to CAWRSPGAGAKNIQYF. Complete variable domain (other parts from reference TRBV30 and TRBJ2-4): SQTIHQWPATLVQPVGSPLSLECTVEGTSNPNLYWYRQAAGRGLQLLFYSVGIGQISSEVPQNLSASRPQDRQFILSSKKLLLSDSGFYLCAWRSPGAGAKNIQYFGAGTRLSVL.

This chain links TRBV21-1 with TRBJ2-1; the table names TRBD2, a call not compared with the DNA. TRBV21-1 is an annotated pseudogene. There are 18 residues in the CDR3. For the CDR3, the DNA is TGTGCCAGCAGCAATAGACTAGCGGGACCCCGCTCCTACAATGAGCAGTTCTTC. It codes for CASSNRLAGPRSYNEQFF.

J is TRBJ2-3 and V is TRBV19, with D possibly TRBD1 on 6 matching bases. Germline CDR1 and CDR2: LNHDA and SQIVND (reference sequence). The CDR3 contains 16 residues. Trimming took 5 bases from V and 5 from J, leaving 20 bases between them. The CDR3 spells CASSVPYRDRGDTQYF. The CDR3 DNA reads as TGTGCCAGTAGTGTTCCTTACAGGGACCGAGGAGATACGCAGTATTTT. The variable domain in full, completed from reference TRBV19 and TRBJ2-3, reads DGGITQSPKYLFRKEGQNVTLSCEQNLNHDAMYWYRQDPGQGLRLIYYSQIVNDFQKGDIAEGYSVSREKKESFPLTVTSAQKNPTAFYLCASSVPYRDRGDTQYFGPGTRLTVL.

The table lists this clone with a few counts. DNA for the CDR3: TGCGCCAGCAGCTTGCTGAATGAGCAGTTCTTC. Its translation: CASSLLNEQFF. The chain recombines TRBV5-1 with TRBJ2-1; D is uncertain. The CDR3 length is 11 residues. Per the germline V gene, CDR1 is SGHRS and CDR2 is YFSETQ. With 1 base removed from V and 7 bases from J, the gap between germline ends came to 3 bases.

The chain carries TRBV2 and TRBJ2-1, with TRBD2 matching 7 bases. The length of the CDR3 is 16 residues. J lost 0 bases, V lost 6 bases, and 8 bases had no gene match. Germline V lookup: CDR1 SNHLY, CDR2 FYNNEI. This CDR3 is CASRYLGDYSYNEQFF. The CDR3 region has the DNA TGTGCCAGCAGATACCTGGGGGACTACTCCTACAATGAGCAGTTCTTC. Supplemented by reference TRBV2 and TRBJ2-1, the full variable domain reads EPEVTQTPSHQVTQMGQEVILRCVPISNHLYFYWYRQILGQKVEFLVSFYNNEISEKSEIFDDQFSVERPDGSNFTLKIRSTKLEDSAMYFCASRYLGDYSYNEQFFGPGTRLTVL.

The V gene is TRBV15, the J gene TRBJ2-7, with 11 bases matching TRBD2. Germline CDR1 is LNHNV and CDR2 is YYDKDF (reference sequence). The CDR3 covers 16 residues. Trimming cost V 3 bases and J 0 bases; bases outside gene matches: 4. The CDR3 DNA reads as TGTGCCACCAGCAGGGGACTAGCGGATCCCTCCTACGAGCAGTACTTC. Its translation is CATSRGLADPSYEQYF.

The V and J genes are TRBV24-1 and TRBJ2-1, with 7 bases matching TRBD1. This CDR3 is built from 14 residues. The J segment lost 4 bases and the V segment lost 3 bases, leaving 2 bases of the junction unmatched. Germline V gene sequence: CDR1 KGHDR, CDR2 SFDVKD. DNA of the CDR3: TGTGCCACCAGTGATATACAGGGGTACAATGAGCAGTTCTTC. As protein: CATSDIQGYNEQFF.

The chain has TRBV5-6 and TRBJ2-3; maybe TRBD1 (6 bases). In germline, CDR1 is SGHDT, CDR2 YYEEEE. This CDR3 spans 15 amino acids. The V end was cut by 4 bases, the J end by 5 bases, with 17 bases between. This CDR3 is CASSPPNREQDTQYF. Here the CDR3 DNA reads TGTGCCAGCAGCCCCCCTAACAGGGAGCAAGATACGCAGTATTTT.

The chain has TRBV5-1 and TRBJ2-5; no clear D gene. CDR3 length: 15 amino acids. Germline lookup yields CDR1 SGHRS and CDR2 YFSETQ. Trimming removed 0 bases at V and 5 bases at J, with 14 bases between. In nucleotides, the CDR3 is TGCGCCAGCAGCTTGGGGGCCGCAACTGGCGAGACCCAGTACTTC. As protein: CASSLGAATGETQYF.

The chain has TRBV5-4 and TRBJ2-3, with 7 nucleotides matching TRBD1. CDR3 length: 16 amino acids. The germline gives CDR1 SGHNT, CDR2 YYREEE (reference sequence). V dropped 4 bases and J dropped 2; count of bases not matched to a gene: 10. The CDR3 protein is CASSLGDRSNTDTQYF. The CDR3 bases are TGTGCCAGCAGCCTAGGGGACAGAAGCAACACAGATACGCAGTATTTT.

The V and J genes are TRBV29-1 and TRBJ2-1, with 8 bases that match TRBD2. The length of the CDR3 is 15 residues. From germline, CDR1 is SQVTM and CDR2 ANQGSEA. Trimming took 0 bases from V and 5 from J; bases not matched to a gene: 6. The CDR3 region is CSVEEPGLGDNEQFF. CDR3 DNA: TGCAGCGTTGAAGAGCCGGGACTAGGCGACAATGAGCAGTTCTTC.